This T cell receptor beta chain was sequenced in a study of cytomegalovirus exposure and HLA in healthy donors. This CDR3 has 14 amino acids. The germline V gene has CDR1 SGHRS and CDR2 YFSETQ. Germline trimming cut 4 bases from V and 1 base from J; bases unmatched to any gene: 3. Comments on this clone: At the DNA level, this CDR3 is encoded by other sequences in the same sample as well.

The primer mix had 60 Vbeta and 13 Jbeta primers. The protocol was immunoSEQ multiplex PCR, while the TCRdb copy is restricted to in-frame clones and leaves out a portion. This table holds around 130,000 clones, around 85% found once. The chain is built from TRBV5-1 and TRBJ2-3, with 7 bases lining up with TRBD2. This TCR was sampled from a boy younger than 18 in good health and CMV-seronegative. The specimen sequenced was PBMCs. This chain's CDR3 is CASSPGLGTDTQYF. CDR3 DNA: TGCGCCAGCAGCCCCGGACTAGGCACAGATACGCAGTATTTT.